These T cell receptor beta chains were read from a single sample in a study of blood T cell repertoires in COVID-19. Produced via immunoSEQ multiplex PCR; TCRdb's table is partial and in-frame only. The sample contains a few hundred thousand clones, approximately 90% of which appear only once. What was sequenced was PBMCs or T cells enriched from blood (not recorded which). The receptors were sampled from a woman aged 30 to 39 who had recovered from COVID-19. The CDR3 runs from the conserved cysteine through the conserved F or W. Fields, in order: CDR3 length, clone size, J gene, D gene, V gene, CDR3 DNA, CDR3 protein. A D gene is named only where the DNA matches it firmly. Clone size is not always given. Where it is, it says once, few, many or a class for expanded clones.

13	.	TRBJ2-7	TRBD2	TRBV2	TGTGCCAGCAGTGAATGGCGGGAGGCCGAGCAGTACTTC	CASSEWREAEQYF
15	.	TRBJ1-1	.	TRBV7-8	TGTGCCAGCAGCTTAGTGGGCGCAGGGAACACTGAAGCTTTCTTT	CASSLVGAGNTEAFF
14	few	TRBJ2-7	.	TRBV5-1	TGCGCCAGCAGCCCCCAGGCGGGGCGATACGAGCAGTACTTC	CASSPQAGRYEQYF
19	.	TRBJ2-7	TRBD2	TRBV6-2/TRBV6-3	TGTGCCAGCAGTTATCTTAGCTACCCGGGACTAGCGGGAGTATACGAGCAGTACTTC	CASSYLSYPGLAGVYEQYF
15	.	TRBJ1-1	TRBD1	TRBV5-1	TGCGCCAGCAGCTTGATAAGGGGGCGCAATGCTGAAGCTTTCTTT	CASSLIRGRNAEAFF
14	.	TRBJ2-3	.	TRBV6-1	TGTGCCAGCAGTGACCTTGGAGCGACAGATACGCAGTATTTT	CASSDLGATDTQYF
15	.	TRBJ2-5	.	TRBV7-8	TGTGCCAGCAGCTTAGCGGACACGACGTGGGAGACCCAGTACTTC	CASSLADTTWETQYF
16	.	TRBJ1-6	TRBD1	TRBV5-6	TGTGCCAGCAGCTTAACCCCGGGACAGGCTAATTCACCCCTCCACTTT	CASSLTPGQANSPLHF
14	.	TRBJ1-2	.	TRBV5-4	TGTGCCAGCAGCTTGAAAGGACAAGCCTACGGCTACACCTTC	CASSLKGQAYGYTF
16	once	TRBJ1-6	.	TRBV4-2	TGTGCCAGCAGCCAAGACCCGCAGGGTATCAGTTCACCCCTCCACTTT	CASSQDPQGISSPLHF
12	.	TRBJ2-7	.	TRBV6-5	TGTGCCAGCAGTTACCCACCGGGCGAGCAGTACTTC	CASSYPPGEQYF
15	.	TRBJ1-1	.	TRBV2	TGTGCCAGCAGTGAAGCATACGGGTCTGGCACTGAAGCTTTCTTT	CASSEAYGSGTEAFF
13	.	TRBJ2-2	.	TRBV28	TGTGCCGTCGGGACAAAGAACACCGGGGAGCTGTTTTTT	CAVGTKNTGELFF
10	.	TRBJ1-2	.	TRBV20-1	TGCAGTGCTAGCCGGGATGGCTACACCTTC	CSASRDGYTF
15	.	TRBJ2-5	TRBD2	TRBV6-2/TRBV6-3	TGTGCCAGCAGTCCGGCCCTAGCGGGAGGAGAGACCCAGTACTTC	CASSPALAGGETQYF
14	.	TRBJ2-1	TRBD2	TRBV5-1	TGCGCCAGCAGCCTACGGGACTACTCGGGTGAGCAGTTCTTC	CASSLRDYSGEQFF
14	.	TRBJ2-3	.	TRBV24-1	TGTGCCACCAGTGACCCCAGGGGGGCAGATACGCAGTATTTT	CATSDPRGADTQYF
16	.	TRBJ2-6	.	TRBV7-2	TGTGCCAACCCACGGACAGAGCACTCTGGGGCCAACGTCCTGACTTTC	CANPRTEHSGANVLTF
17	.	TRBJ2-2	TRBD2	TRBV7-3	TGTGCCAGCAGCTTGACTAGCGGGAGGGTGAACACCGGGGAGCTGTTTTTT	CASSLTSGRVNTGELFF
16	.	TRBJ1-1	TRBD1	TRBV6-2/TRBV6-3	TGTGCCAGCAGTTTCCCTGGGACAGGGTTGGACACTGAAGCTTTCTTT	CASSFPGTGLDTEAFF
13	.	TRBJ1-5	.	TRBV30	TGTGCCTGGAGCCCCGGCACAGATCAGCCCCAGCATTTT	CAWSPGTDQPQHF
14	.	TRBJ1-5	TRBD1	TRBV30	TGTGCCTGGAGTGTAGGGGGCGGTAATCAGCCCCAGCATTTT	CAWSVGGGNQPQHF
15	.	TRBJ1-2	.	TRBV21-1	TGTGCCAGCAGCAAGGGACAGGGGGTGGACTATGGCTACACCTTC	CASSKGQGVDYGYTF
13	.	TRBJ2-2	.	TRBV30	TGTGCCTGGAGCGATACTATTTGGCGGGAGCTGTTTTTT	CAWSDTIWRELFF
17	.	TRBJ1-5	.	TRBV4-1	TGCGCCAGCAGCCAAGAGGCGGGTGGGGTCGGGGGTCAGCCCCAGCATTTT	CASSQEAGGVGGQPQHF
14	.	TRBJ1-1	.	TRBV19	TGTGCCAGTAGTATTTCAGGGTTGCGGATTGAAGCTTTCTTT	CASSISGLRIEAFF
16	.	TRBJ2-7	TRBD2	TRBV6-2/TRBV6-3	TGTGCCAGCAGTGGGACTAGCGGGACTAACTCCTACGAGCAGTACTTC	CASSGTSGTNSYEQYF
14	.	TRBJ2-5	.	TRBV10-2	TGCGCCAGCTATCGGGCAGGGCTTCGGGAGACCCAGTACTTC	CASYRAGLRETQYF
15	.	TRBJ1-2	.	TRBV28	TGTGCCAGCAGAACCCCCCGGGAAGGCGGCTATGGCTACACCTTC	CASRTPREGGYGYTF
15	.	TRBJ2-1	TRBD1	TRBV7-9	TGTGCCAGCAGCCGCCGGGACAGGATTGACAATGAGCAGTTCTTC	CASSRRDRIDNEQFF
14	.	TRBJ1-4	.	TRBV6-5	TGTGCCAGCAGCCGTCAGGGCCTTAATGAAAAACTGTTTTTT	CASSRQGLNEKLFF
15	.	TRBJ2-3	TRBD1	TRBV7-9	TGTGCCAGCGGTCCGGGACAGGGGGCCGCAGATACGCAGTATTTT	CASGPGQGAADTQYF
14	.	TRBJ1-2	TRBD1	TRBV28	TGTGCCAGCAGTAGCGGACAGGCCCTCTATGGCTACACCTTC	CASSSGQALYGYTF
15	.	TRBJ1-2	TRBD1	TRBV3-1/TRBV3-2	TGTGCCAGCAGCCACCCCGACAGGGGAGTGGGTGGCTACACCTTC	CASSHPDRGVGGYTF
12	.	TRBJ1-6	.	TRBV25-1	TGTGCCAGCAGACCGGGTAATTCACCCCTCCACTTT	CASRPGNSPLHF
16	.	TRBJ1-4	.	TRBV5-6	TGTGCCAGCAGCTTGGGACAGATTGCAACTAATGAAAAACTGTTTTTT	CASSLGQIATNEKLFF
15	.	TRBJ1-2	.	TRBV7-2	TGTGCCAGCAGCTTAGCGGGGGGACCTAACTATGGCTACACCTTC	CASSLAGGPNYGYTF
16	.	TRBJ1-4	.	TRBV3-1/TRBV3-2	TGTGCCAGCAGCCCTCAATGGGGGGGCGCTAATGAAAAACTGTTTTTT	CASSPQWGGANEKLFF
16	.	TRBJ2-5	TRBD2	TRBV9	TGTGCCAGCAGCGTAGGGCTAGCGGGAGGTCGGGAGACCCAGTACTTC	CASSVGLAGGRETQYF
11	.	TRBJ1-2	.	TRBV20-1	TGCAGTGGAAGTCAGGGCTATGGCTACACCTTC	CSGSQGYGYTF
16	.	TRBJ1-1	TRBD1	TRBV9	TGTGCCAGCAGCGTAGGGGCCGGGACAGCGTACACTGAAGCTTTCTTT	CASSVGAGTAYTEAFF
16	.	TRBJ2-5	TRBD2	TRBV27	TGTGCCAGCAGTTTTGGTAGCGGGAGCCGACAAGAGACCCAGTACTTC	CASSFGSGSRQETQYF
14	.	TRBJ1-1	.	TRBV28	TGTGCCAGCAGTTTATTTGAGGTGAACACTGAAGCTTTCTTT	CASSLFEVNTEAFF
14	.	TRBJ2-1	TRBD1	TRBV28	TGTGCCAGCAACAACCGGGACAGGGGGAATGAGCAGTTCTTC	CASNNRDRGNEQFF
14	.	TRBJ1-2	.	TRBV30	TGTGCCTGGAGCAGGCTCCTGGCCGGCTATGGCTACACCTTC	CAWSRLLAGYGYTF
15	.	TRBJ1-1	.	TRBV7-6	TGTGCCAGCAGCTTAGAGTCAACGGGGAACACTGAAGCTTTCTTT	CASSLESTGNTEAFF
16	.	TRBJ2-7	.	TRBV4-1	TGCGCCAGCAGCCGGCGTGCAGGGGACCCTCTCTACGAGCAGTACTTC	CASSRRAGDPLYEQYF
13	.	TRBJ2-1	TRBD1	TRBV5-8	TGTGCCAGCACGGACAGGGCCTACAATGAGCAGTTCTTC	CASTDRAYNEQFF
13	.	TRBJ2-1	TRBD1	TRBV7-9	TGTGCCAGCAGCTTCTTAGGGGGCATTGAGCAGTTCTTC	CASSFLGGIEQFF
16	.	TRBJ2-1	TRBD1	TRBV16	TGTGCCAGCAGCCAATGGGGGACAGGGGCCCTCAATGAGCAGTTCTTC	CASSQWGTGALNEQFF
12	.	TRBJ1-1	.	TRBV18	TGTGCCAGCTCACCACCGACAACTGAAGCTTTCTTT	CASSPPTTEAFF
14	.	TRBJ2-3	TRBD2	TRBV29-1	TGCAGCGCAGCACTAGCGGGAGTTCAAGATACGCAGTATTTT	CSAALAGVQDTQYF
15	.	TRBJ2-1	TRBD2	TRBV6-2/TRBV6-3	TGTGCCAGCAGTTACAAAGCGGGAGAGTACAATGAGCAGTTCTTC	CASSYKAGEYNEQFF
14	.	TRBJ2-7	.	TRBV2	TGTGCCAGCAGTGAGGAACTAGGTCCCTACGAGCAGTACTTC	CASSEELGPYEQYF
12	.	TRBJ2-1	.	TRBV28	TGTGCCAGCAGTTTTGAGGGTTCTGAGCAGTTCTTC	CASSFEGSEQFF
12	.	TRBJ2-7	TRBD2	TRBV12-3/TRBV12-4	TGTGCCAGCAGCCGCGGACTAGCGGAGCAGTACTTC	CASSRGLAEQYF
13	.	TRBJ1-2	.	TRBV19	TGTGCCAGTAGTACTCATTCAGGGCCTGGCTACACCTTC	CASSTHSGPGYTF
13	.	TRBJ2-7	.	TRBV11-2	TGTGCCAGCAGCCCCGGGGAGGCAGCCGAGCAGTACTTC	CASSPGEAAEQYF
15	.	TRBJ2-3	TRBD1	TRBV10-3	TGTGCCATCAGTGTGGGACAGGGTGGAACAGATACGCAGTATTTT	CAISVGQGGTDTQYF
19	few	TRBJ1-3	.	TRBV7-9	TGTGCCAGCAGCCACAAAGGGGGGGTACCGGCGCTATCTGGAAACACCATATATTTT	CASSHKGGVPALSGNTIYF